These 20 T cell receptor beta chains originate from one sample sequenced in a study of cytotoxic CD8 clonotypes in ibrutinib-treated CLL. Assay used: immunoSEQ multiplex PCR; TCRdb lists only in-frame clones, some missing. Of over 200,000 clones in the sample, more than 65% were seen once. The source material was PBMCs, sampled after 12 months of ibrutinib treatment. The receptors stem from a human donor with chronic lymphocytic leukemia.

This clone was observed a few times. The rearrangement uses TRBV5-6 and TRBJ1-2; D perhaps matches TRBD1 (5 bases). This CDR3 has 14 amino acids. V lost 4 bases and J lost 3, with 13 bases in between. The V gene's germline CDR1 is SGHDT and CDR2 YYEEEE. CDR3 in amino acids: CASSPRVRDYGYTF. CDR3 bases: TGTGCCAGCAGCCCCCGTGTCAGGGACTATGGCTACACCTTC.

This chain uses TRBV27 with TRBJ2-6; perhaps TRBD1 as D (5 bases). This CDR3 contains 14 residues. Trimming stripped 4 bases from V and 2 bases from J, with 6 bases between. The germline CDR1 and CDR2 sequences are MNHEY and SMNVEV (reference sequence). CDR3 sequence: CASSSRAGANVLTF. The CDR3, as DNA: TGTGCCAGCAGTTCCAGGGCTGGGGCCAACGTCCTGACTTTC.

This chain links TRBV5-4 with TRBJ1-1; TRBD1 is a possible D gene (6 bases). Trimming removed 2 bases at V and 3 bases at J, with 11 bases between. The CDR3 runs to 14 residues. Per germline, CDR1 SGHNT and CDR2 YYREEE (reference sequence). In nucleotides, the CDR3 is TGTGCCAGCAGCTTAGGGGGGGCGCACACTGAAGCTTTCTTT. Translation gives CASSLGGAHTEAFF.

This chain links TRBV30 with TRBJ1-2; 7 bases fit TRBD1. V was pared by 2 bases and J by 7 bases, with 7 bases of the junction left unmatched. In germline, CDR1 is GTSNPN, CDR2 SVGIG (reference sequence). CDR3 length: 13 residues. The CDR3 nucleotides are TGTGCCTGGAGTCAAGTAACAGGGGTTGGCTACACCTTC. The encoded protein is CAWSQVTGVGYTF.

The gene calls are TRBV9 and TRBJ2-7; possibly TRBD1 or TRBD2 for D (5 bases each). With 3 bases removed from V and 7 bases from J, the gap between germline ends came to 26 bases. This CDR3 spans 17 amino acids. CDR1 is SGDLS and CDR2 is YYNGEE in the germline V gene. This chain's CDR3 is CASSASPLSRPGGEQYF. CDR3 nucleotide sequence: TGTGCCAGCAGCGCCTCCCCACTTAGTCGGCCTGGGGGAGAGCAGTACTTC.

V gene TRBV7-2 combines with J gene TRBJ2-3; D ambiguous. The V and J ends lost 4 bases and 4 bases respectively, with 15 bases between them. The CDR3 runs to 15 residues. Germline values: CDR1 SGHTA, CDR2 FQGNSA. Here the CDR3 DNA reads TGTGCCAGCAGCTCGCGTGGAGTCTGGCCAGATACGCAGTATTTT. Translating it yields CASSSRGVWPDTQYF.

Only a few counts were recorded for this clone. J is TRBJ1-2 and V is TRBV18; D is ambiguous. CDR1 and CDR2 from the germline V gene are KGHSH and LQKENI. V lost 3 bases to trimming and J lost 7 bases, with 12 bases between them. The CDR3 has 13 amino acids. The CDR3 DNA follows: TGTGCCAGCTCACCCCTCGGGGAAGGTGGCTACACCTTC. Residues: CASSPLGEGGYTF.

In DNA, the CDR3 is TGTGCCACCACGGACCCAGGCGGAAAAATATTCTCTGACACCTTC. Translating gives CATTDPGGKIFSDTF. This chain connects TRBV28 to TRBJ1-2; D is ambiguous. Looked up from germline, CDR1 is MDHEN and CDR2 is SYDVKM. The CDR3 is made up of 15 amino acids. Trimming stripped 10 bases from V and 12 bases from J, with 30 bases between.

This chain joins TRBV30 and TRBJ2-7; the match to TRBD1 covers 9 bases. The CDR3 consists of 14 residues. Germline V gene data show CDR1 as GTSNPN and CDR2 as SVGIG (reference sequence). J lost 1 base, V lost 1 base, and 2 bases had no gene match. In DNA form, the CDR3 reads TGTGCCTGGAGTGCGGGGACAGGGTCCTACGAGCAGTACTTC. Its translation is CAWSAGTGSYEQYF.

This clone was found a few times. The chain links TRBV29-1 to TRBJ1-1; D might be TRBD1 (6 bases). This CDR3 region has 12 residues. The V and J ends lost 7 bases and 6 bases respectively, with 15 bases between them. Germline CDR1 reads SQVTM; CDR2 reads ANQGSEA. The CDR3 nucleotides read TGCAGCGCAACCGGGACAACGGCTGAAGCTTTCTTT. Protein sequence: CSATGTTAEAFF.

This clone showed up just a few times. This chain connects TRBV6-1 to TRBJ2-7, with D perhaps matching TRBD1 or TRBD2 (5 bases each). Trimming stripped 3 bases from V and 2 bases from J, with 20 bases between. The CDR3 sequence is 17 residues long. The germline gives CDR1 MNHNS, CDR2 SASEGT. This CDR3 reads CASSEGTDSYGAYEQYF. As DNA, the CDR3 is TGTGCCAGCAGTGAGGGGACGGACTCCTATGGGGCCTACGAGCAGTACTTC.

This clone was detected once. The rearrangement links TRBV4-2 to TRBJ2-3; no reliable D call. Germline assignment: CDR1 LGHNA and CDR2 YNFKEQ. This CDR3 contains 14 residues. V gave up 6 bases and J gave up 0 bases, with 10 bases separating them. The CDR3 DNA sequence: TGTGCCAGCAGTTCAGTGGGTAGCACAGATACGCAGTATTTT. Translating gives CASSSVGSTDTQYF.

This clone was picked up one time. The gene calls are TRBV7-2 and TRBJ1-2; no definite D call. This CDR3 contains 16 residues. The V end was cut by 6 bases, the J end by 3 bases, with 20 bases between. Germline CDR1 is SGHTA and CDR2 is FQGNSA. CDR3 in DNA: TGTGCCAGCAGGCCCCCGATGAACCTACCCCACTATGGCTACACCTTC. Translating gives CASRPPMNLPHYGYTF.

The chain combines TRBV7-9 with TRBJ1-4; D remains unclear. CDR3 size: 16 residues. Germline V CDR1 and CDR2: SEHNR, FQNEAQ (reference sequence). V dropped 5 bases and J dropped 2 bases, with 15 bases sitting between them. The CDR3 loop is CASSPGDSSTNEKLFF. The CDR3 DNA reads as TGTGCCAGCAGCCCTGGCGACTCTTCTACTAATGAAAAACTGTTTTTT.

The chain couples TRBV27 to TRBJ2-3; perhaps TRBD2 as D (6 bases). Deletions cut 5 bases from V and 0 bases from J, with 12 bases between. The CDR3 length is 15 residues. The germline V gene has CDR1 MNHEY and CDR2 SMNVEV (reference sequence). The CDR3 DNA is TGTGCCAGCAGTCTTCGGACTACTAGCACAGATACGCAGTATTTT. It is translated as CASSLRTTSTDTQYF.

The chain joins TRBV30 to TRBJ1-1; a possible D gene is TRBD1 (6 bases). This CDR3 is built from 17 residues. Germline lookup yields CDR1 GTSNPN and CDR2 SVGIG (reference sequence). V was trimmed by 3 bases and J by 4 bases, leaving 24 bases between them. The CDR3 bases are TGTGCCTGGAGACTGTGGTCAGGGGATTGGATGGGCACTGAAGCTTTCTTT. This sequence encodes CAWRLWSGDWMGTEAFF.

The V gene is TRBV7-2, the J gene TRBJ2-3; D may be TRBD1 or TRBD2 (5 bases each). The ends were cut back, 4 bases at V and 4 bases at J, with 15 bases in the middle. The CDR3 consists of 15 residues. Germline V gene lookup returns CDR1 SGHTA and CDR2 FQGNSA. This chain's CDR3 is CASSSPWDLADTQYF. The CDR3, as DNA: TGTGCCAGCAGCTCCCCCTGGGACCTGGCAGATACGCAGTATTTT.

This clone came up once. The chain combines TRBV29-1 with TRBJ2-1; no reliable D call. The CDR3 runs 14 residues. Trimming took off 6 bases at V and 0 bases at J, with 12 bases between the two ends. The V gene's germline CDR1 is SQVTM and CDR2 ANQGSEA. This chain's CDR3 is CSVLHSSSYNEQFF. The CDR3 nucleotides are TGCAGCGTCCTACATTCAAGCTCCTACAATGAGCAGTTCTTC.

The gene calls are TRBV7-2 and TRBJ2-3, with TRBD2 as a possible D gene (7 bases). This CDR3 has 15 residues. V lost 6 bases, J lost 2 bases, and 15 bases lay in between. CDR1 and CDR2 (germline): SGHTA, FQGNSA. The DNA of the CDR3 is TGTGCCAGCAGAAGAGGGGGACTAAACACAGATACGCAGTATTTT. Encoded protein: CASRRGGLNTDTQYF.

This chain connects TRBV9 to TRBJ1-1; the D is unclear. Trimming took off 0 bases at V and 1 base at J, with 7 bases between the two ends. Germline V gives CDR1 SGDLS, CDR2 YYNGEE. The CDR3 sequence is 14 residues long. CDR3 DNA sequence: TGTGCCAGCAGCGTAGATTTATGGAACACTGAAGCTTTCTTT. This encodes CASSVDLWNTEAFF.